This TCR beta chain was captured in a study of blood T cell repertoires in COVID-19. The CDR3 is 15 residues long. In germline, CDR1 is MNHEY, CDR2 SVGAGI. V was clipped by 5 bases and J by 2 bases, with 16 bases between them. Measured with immunoSEQ multiplex PCR; TCRdb has only the in-frame clones, and not every one. The sample has 85,000 to 100,000 clones; around 90% are singletons. This sequence joins TRBV6-5 and TRBJ2-7; tentative D call: TRBD1 (6 bases). This clonotype originated in a man aged 50-59 years with COVID-19, enrolled during active disease. The sample was peripheral blood. The CDR3 loop reads CASSTPGTPPYEQYF. The CDR3 DNA sequence: TGTGCCAGCAGTACACCCGGGACACCGCCCTACGAGCAGTACTTC.